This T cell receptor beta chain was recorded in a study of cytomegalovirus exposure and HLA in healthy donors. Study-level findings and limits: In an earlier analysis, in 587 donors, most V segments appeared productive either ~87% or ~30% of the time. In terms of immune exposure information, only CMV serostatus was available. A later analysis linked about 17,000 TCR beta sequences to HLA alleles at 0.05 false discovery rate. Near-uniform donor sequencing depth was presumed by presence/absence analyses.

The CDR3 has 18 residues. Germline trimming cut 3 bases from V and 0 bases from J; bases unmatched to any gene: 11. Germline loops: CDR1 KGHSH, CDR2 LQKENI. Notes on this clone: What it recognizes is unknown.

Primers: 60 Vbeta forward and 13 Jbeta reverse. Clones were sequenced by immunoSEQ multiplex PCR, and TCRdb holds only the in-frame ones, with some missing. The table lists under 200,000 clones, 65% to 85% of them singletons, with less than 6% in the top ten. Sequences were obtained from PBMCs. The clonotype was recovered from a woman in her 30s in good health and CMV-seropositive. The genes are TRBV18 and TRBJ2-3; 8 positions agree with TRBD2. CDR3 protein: CASSPGGLDPVSTDTQYF. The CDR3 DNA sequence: TGTGCCAGCTCACCCGGGGGACTAGACCCGGTTAGCACAGATACGCAGTATTTT.